The rows below give T cell receptor beta chains drawn from one sample of a study of cytomegalovirus exposure and HLA in healthy donors. Profiling relied on immunoSEQ multiplex PCR, and the TCRdb table lists in-frame clones only, not all of them. The table includes over 150,000 clones, approximately 80% detected once. The specimen was PBMCs. The receptors come from a woman in her 40s in good health and CMV-seropositive. CDR3s include the opening cysteine and the closing phenylalanine or tryptophan. The order of the fields is J gene, clone size, D gene, V gene, CDR3 DNA, CDR3 protein. The D gene is left open where the match is weak. The size field is filled for only some rows; it gives once, few, many or a size class.

>TRBJ2-3|NA|NA|TRBV28
TGTGCCAGCAGTTTCCGGGGAACAGATACGCAGTATTTT
CASSFRGTDTQYF
>TRBJ1-5|NA|NA|TRBV9
TGTGCCAGCAGCCCCGACCAGGGAACCCAGCCCCAGCATTTT
CASSPDQGTQPQHF
>TRBJ1-2|NA|TRBD1|TRBV30
TGTGCCTGGAGCAAAGGGACAGCAAATTACTATGGCTACACCTTC
CAWSKGTANYYGYTF
>TRBJ2-1|few|TRBD1|TRBV7-9
TGTGCCAGCAGCGACAAGACAGGGCCACCCTACAATGAGCAGTTCTTC
CASSDKTGPPYNEQFF
>TRBJ1-4|NA|NA|TRBV10-2
TGCGCCAGCAGGGCCCTCGGGGGGACTAATGAAAAACTGTTTTTT
CASRALGGTNEKLFF
>TRBJ2-1|NA|TRBD1|TRBV5-4
TGTGCCAGCAGCTTGGCAGGGGGCAAAGGGGAGCAGTTCTTC
CASSLAGGKGEQFF
>TRBJ1-4|NA|TRBD1|TRBV5-1
TGCGCCAGCAGCTTGGGGGACAGGGGGAATGAAAAACTGTTTTTT
CASSLGDRGNEKLFF
>TRBJ2-5|NA|NA|TRBV5-8
TGTGCCAGCAGCTTGAGTCGCGAGTACCAAGAGACCCAGTACTTC
CASSLSREYQETQYF
>TRBJ1-5|NA|TRBD1|TRBV6-1
TGTGCCAGCAGTGGGACAGGGTGGTATCAGCCCCAGCATTTT
CASSGTGWYQPQHF
>TRBJ2-1|few|TRBD2|TRBV5-1
TGCGCCAGCAGCTCCCAAGCGGGAGGGACTTACAATGAGCAGTTCTTC
CASSSQAGGTYNEQFF
>TRBJ1-2|NA|TRBD1|TRBV14
TGTGCCAGCAGCCCTCGGACAGGAGCATGGGGCTACACCTTC
CASSPRTGAWGYTF
>TRBJ2-3|NA|TRBD2|TRBV2
TGTGCCAGCGGGGCTAGCGGAACAGGCACAGATACGCAGTATTTT
CASGASGTGTDTQYF
>TRBJ2-5|NA|TRBD2|TRBV28
TGTGCCAGCAGTATTCCCGGGACTAGCAAGTCCCAGTACTTC
CASSIPGTSKSQYF
>TRBJ1-2|NA|TRBD1|TRBV10-1
TGCGCCAGCTACAGGGGTTTAGGGGATGGCTACACCTTC
CASYRGLGDGYTF
>TRBJ1-2|NA|NA|TRBV9
TGTGCCAGCAGCGCCGCGGCTAATGGCTACACCTTC
CASSAAANGYTF
>TRBJ2-7|NA|TRBD1|TRBV27
TGTGCCAGCAGTTTACGGGACCAGACAGGGGTCGGCTCCTACGAGCAGTACTTC
CASSLRDQTGVGSYEQYF
>TRBJ1-2|NA|TRBD1|TRBV18
TGTGCCAGCTCACTGAGGACGGGACAGGGTTATGGCTACACCTTC
CASSLRTGQGYGYTF
>TRBJ2-2|few|TRBD2|TRBV19
TGTGCCAGTACTGTACTAGCGGGGGTGCGGGGAACCGGGGAGCTGTTTTTT
CASTVLAGVRGTGELFF
>TRBJ2-3|NA|NA|TRBV7-9
TGTGCCAGCAGCTTAGGAGGTCTCGCTACAGATACGCAGTATTTT
CASSLGGLATDTQYF
>TRBJ2-7|NA|TRBD1|TRBV2
TGTGCCAGCAGCGCAGGGACAGCTCTTTACGAGCAGTACTTC
CASSAGTALYEQYF
>TRBJ2-1|NA|TRBD1|TRBV7-8
TGTGCCAGCAGCTTCCGACAGGGTTCTAATCGCAATGAGCAGTTCTTC
CASSFRQGSNRNEQFF
>TRBJ2-7|NA|NA|TRBV11-2
TGTGCCAGCAGCAAAGCAGACAGCTACGAGCAGTACTTC
CASSKADSYEQYF
>TRBJ2-3|once|TRBD1|TRBV5-1
TGCGCCAGCAGCAGGGGGACAGGGGGCACAGATACGCAGTATTTT
CASSRGTGGTDTQYF
>TRBJ1-2|once|NA|TRBV19
TGTGCCAGTAGCCCGAACGACAGGTTGGGCTACACCTTC
CASSPNDRLGYTF
>TRBJ2-1|once|TRBD2|TRBV4-1
TGCGCCAGCAGCCAAGAGGGGACGGGAGGGGACAATGAGCAGTTCTTC
CASSQEGTGGDNEQFF
>TRBJ2-6|NA|NA|TRBV28
TGTGCCAGCAGCTCTCAGGGGTTCTCTGGGGCCAACGTCCTGACTTTC
CASSSQGFSGANVLTF
>TRBJ1-2|once|NA|TRBV29-1
TGCAGCGTTGTATTACCCTATGAATCCCGGTATACCTTC
CSVVLPYESRYTF
>TRBJ1-5|NA|TRBD1|TRBV29-1
TGCAGCGTTCAACAGGGGATAGATCAGCCCCAGCATTTT
CSVQQGIDQPQHF
>TRBJ2-7|NA|NA|TRBV29-1
TGCAGCGTTGGGGTGACTACCACTAGGAACGAGCAGTACTTC
CSVGVTTTRNEQYF
>TRBJ2-1|once|NA|TRBV27
TGTGCCAGCAGTTTGCCCGGGACTTCCCGGGCGGGTGAGCAGTTCTTC
CASSLPGTSRAGEQFF
>TRBJ1-5|NA|TRBD1|TRBV12-5
TGTGCTAGTGGTGACGACAGGGTGGGGGGACCCCAGCATTTT
CASGDDRVGGPQHF
>TRBJ2-5|few|NA|TRBV2
TGTGCCAGCAGAGGGGGACCCCAAGAGACCCAGTACTTC
CASRGGPQETQYF
>TRBJ2-1|NA|TRBD2|TRBV13
TGTGCCAGCAGCTTAGTTACAGCGGGAGGGTATGAGCAGTTCTTC
CASSLVTAGGYEQFF
>TRBJ2-2|NA|NA|TRBV9
TGTGCCAGCAGCGTAGTCCTGGGGGCGACGAACACCGGGGAGCTGTTTTTT
CASSVVLGATNTGELFF
>TRBJ2-2|few|TRBD2|TRBV5-1
TGCGCCAGCAGCCTAGGGGGAGCGGGAGTCGGAATCGGGGAGCTGTTTTTT
CASSLGGAGVGIGELFF
>TRBJ2-1|NA|NA|TRBV14
TGTGCCAGCAGCCAATGGGACACGTACAATGAGCAGTTCTTC
CASSQWDTYNEQFF
>TRBJ2-7|once|NA|TRBV2
TGTGCCAGCATCGTCTCTGTGTGGACTGGGGGCATCGAGCAGTACTTC
CASIVSVWTGGIEQYF
>TRBJ2-3|once|NA|TRBV4-1
TGCGCCAGCAGCCTCGCGGAGAGGACAGATACGCAGTATTTT
CASSLAERTDTQYF
>TRBJ1-5|NA|NA|TRBV6-5
TGTGCCAGCAGTTACTCGAACAGCCAGCCCCAGCATTTT
CASSYSNSQPQHF
>TRBJ2-2|NA|NA|TRBV5-1
TGCGCCAGCAGCGGGCTAGCCTCTAAAGGAGGTACCGGGGAGCTGTTTTTT
CASSGLASKGGTGELFF
>TRBJ2-2|NA|TRBD2|TRBV18
TGTGCCAGCTCACCAGTGGCGCAGCGGGAAACCGGGGAGCTGTTTTTT
CASSPVAQRETGELFF
>TRBJ2-2|NA|TRBD2|TRBV9
TGTGCCAGCAGCCCAAGTTGGGAAGGCCTAGCGGTAGTCACCGGGGAGCTGTTTTTT
CASSPSWEGLAVVTGELFF
>TRBJ2-7|NA|TRBD2|TRBV18
TGTGCCAGCTCACCTTTAGCGGGTCCAGCCTACGAGCAGTACTTC
CASSPLAGPAYEQYF
>TRBJ1-2|once|NA|TRBV6-6
TGTGCCAGCAGTTACTCGATTGGAGGGGATTATGGCTACACCTTC
CASSYSIGGDYGYTF
>TRBJ2-3|NA|TRBD1|TRBV7-9
TGTGCCAGCAGCTTAGCAGGGGGCAGCTCAGATACGCAGTATTTT
CASSLAGGSSDTQYF
>TRBJ2-7|NA|TRBD2|TRBV27
TGTGCCAGCAGTTTAGCGGGAGTACCCTACGAGCAGTACTTC
CASSLAGVPYEQYF
>TRBJ2-7|NA|NA|TRBV7-2
TGTGCCAGCAGCTTATCGCCGGGACAAAGTATCAGATTTTACGAGCAGTACTTC
CASSLSPGQSIRFYEQYF
>TRBJ2-1|NA|TRBD1|TRBV6-6
TGTGCCAGCAGCCACGACAGGGTAGGCTCCTACAATGAGCAGTTCTTC
CASSHDRVGSYNEQFF
>TRBJ2-1|NA|NA|TRBV11-3
TGTGCCAGCAGCTTAGAGGGCAACTCCTACAATGAGCAGTTCTTC
CASSLEGNSYNEQFF
>TRBJ1-1|NA|NA|TRBV7-3
TGTGCCAGCAGCCCTTGGAGGAGGATTACTGAAGCTTTCTTT
CASSPWRRITEAFF
>TRBJ1-1|NA|TRBD1|TRBV27
TGTGCCAGCAGTCCCGGACAGGGAGGGACTGAAGCTTTCTTT
CASSPGQGGTEAFF
>TRBJ2-1|NA|NA|TRBV6-5
TGTGCCAGTGCGCGGGACTTCTCCTACAATGAGCAGTTCTTC
CASARDFSYNEQFF
>TRBJ2-3|NA|TRBD1|TRBV7-2
TGTGCCAGCAGCTTGGGACAGGGCCCCTTGGGTCCGCAGTATTTT
CASSLGQGPLGPQYF